The entry below gives a single T cell receptor (beta chain) sequence along with its context. Authors' methods: Nucleated cell counts were estimated from reference gene primer amplification. Clones were sequenced by immunoSEQ multiplex PCR, and TCRdb holds only the in-frame ones, with some missing. The V and J calls and the clone size are those of that table, but D and trimming were determined from the DNA. The sample carries a few hundred thousand clones, roughly 90% recorded once. The data were taken from a study of blood T cell repertoires in COVID-19. Background on the study: Material from acute and convalescent COVID-19 was sourced from the United States, Italy and Spain. From T cells, B-cell-depleted T cells, or PBMCs came the material, which was cDNA or gDNA.

Germline V gene lookup returns CDR1 GTSNPN and CDR2 SVGIG (reference sequence). The V gene end was trimmed by 2 bases and the J gene end by 7 bases; junction bases not matched to a gene: 11. The CDR3 is 16 residues long. The source of this sequence is a woman in her 50s with active or convalescent COVID-19. V and J are TRBV30 and TRBJ2-7, with 13 bases identical to TRBD2. Specimen: peripheral blood. CDR3 sequence: CAWSLLGTSGIGEQYF. CDR3 bases: TGTGCCTGGAGTCTCCTGGGGACTAGCGGGATTGGGGAGCAGTACTTC.